Listed below are T cell receptor beta chains from one sample, sequenced in a study of glioma-infiltrating T cells after dendritic cell vaccination. Data came from immunoSEQ multiplex PCR; TCRdb stores just in-frame clones and leaves some out. The sample shows 80,000 to 100,000 clones, over 80% of them seen only once. Here the sequenced sample was blood, taken after dendritic cell vaccination. The receptor set was obtained from a human donor with glioblastoma. CDR3s include the opening cysteine and the closing phenylalanine or tryptophan. D genes are given only for firm matches. A row's size may be missing; if present it is once, few, many or a size class.

-	TRBV5-4	14	TRBJ2-3	-	TGTGCCAGCAGCTTGGTTGGCCACACAGATACGCAGTATTTT	CASSLVGHTDTQYF
-	TRBV7-6	14	TRBJ1-1	-	TGTGCCAGCAGCTTGGGAGGGGGGAACACTGAAGCTTTCTTT	CASSLGGGNTEAFF
-	TRBV7-9	13	TRBJ2-7	-	TGTGCCAGCAGCTTAGGGTTAAACTTTGGGCAGTACTTC	CASSLGLNFGQYF
-	TRBV27	15	TRBJ2-2	TRBD2	TGTGCCAGCAGTCCTCCCTCGCGGGGGGCCGGGGAGCTGTTTTTT	CASSPPSRGAGELFF
-	TRBV27	16	TRBJ1-2	-	TGTGCCAGCAGTTTAAGGTCCCCCAGGGGAGACTATGGCTACACCTTC	CASSLRSPRGDYGYTF
-	TRBV5-1	15	TRBJ2-1	-	TGCGCCAGCAGCTTAGGGCGGGTAGGTTACAATGAGCAGTTCTTC	CASSLGRVGYNEQFF
once	TRBV7-2	13	TRBJ1-6	-	TGTGCCAGCAGGGGGGAAGGGGGTTCACCCCTCCACTTT	CASRGEGGSPLHF
few	TRBV7-9	12	TRBJ2-2	-	TGTGCCAGCCCTAGAGGCACCGGGGAGCTGTTTTTT	CASPRGTGELFF
-	TRBV10-3	12	TRBJ2-5	TRBD1	TGTGCCATTGGGGACAGGGAAGAGACCCAGTACTTC	CAIGDREETQYF
-	TRBV5-1	14	TRBJ2-5	TRBD2	TGCGCCAGCAGCTTTTCCAGCGGGAGTGAGACCCAGTACTTC	CASSFSSGSETQYF
-	TRBV7-6	18	TRBJ2-6	TRBD1	TGTGCCAGCAGCCCCCGGGACAGGGGGGTCTCTGGGGCCAACGTCCTGACTTTC	CASSPRDRGVSGANVLTF
few	TRBV19	15	TRBJ1-1	TRBD1	TGTGCCAGTAGTCTCCGACAGGGTTTGAACACTGAAGCTTTCTTT	CASSLRQGLNTEAFF
-	TRBV5-1	14	TRBJ2-3	TRBD1	TGCGCCAGCAGCGAGGGACAGGGAACAGATACGCAGTATTTT	CASSEGQGTDTQYF
-	TRBV7-8	18	TRBJ1-4	-	TGTGCCAGCAGCTCAACCCCCGACGTCAGGGCGGCTAATGAAAAACTGTTTTTT	CASSSTPDVRAANEKLFF
-	TRBV5-1	12	TRBJ1-1	TRBD1	TGCGCCAGCAGCTTAAAGGGACAGGAAGCTTTCTTT	CASSLKGQEAFF
few	TRBV11-2	15	TRBJ2-1	-	TGTGCCAGCAGCTTATCAGAGGGCCATGGGTATGAGCAGTTCTTC	CASSLSEGHGYEQFF
once	TRBV5-8	15	TRBJ1-2	TRBD1	TGTGCCAGCAGCTTGGGGGACAGGGGGCTCTATGGCTACACCTTC	CASSLGDRGLYGYTF
-	TRBV5-1	15	TRBJ2-7	TRBD1	TGCGCCAGCAGCTTGTTGGCAGGGGGCAACAACGAGCAGTACTTC	CASSLLAGGNNEQYF
-	TRBV27	16	TRBJ2-1	-	TGTGCCAGCAGTTTACAACTAGCAGCCTCCTACAATGAGCAGTTCTTC	CASSLQLAASYNEQFF
-	TRBV15	13	TRBJ1-2	TRBD1	TGTGCCACCAGCAGAGATCAGGGGGGTGGCTACACCTTC	CATSRDQGGGYTF
-	TRBV4-1	15	TRBJ1-1	-	TGCGCCAGCAGCCGAGGGGGGGGGACAAACACTGAAGCTTTCTTT	CASSRGGGTNTEAFF
-	TRBV10-3	17	TRBJ1-2	TRBD1	TGTGCCATCAGTGAGTCTACAGGGGGCGATCGCTTAGGTGGCTACACCTTC	CAISESTGGDRLGGYTF
-	TRBV6-5	14	TRBJ1-1	TRBD1	TGTGCCAGCAGTTACGCAACAGGGGGTCCTGAAGCTTTCTTT	CASSYATGGPEAFF
-	TRBV11-1	16	TRBJ2-1	-	TGTGCCAGCAGCCCTCGAGAGGGCCGCACCTACAATGAGCAGTTCTTC	CASSPREGRTYNEQFF